This T cell receptor (beta chain) was profiled in a study of cytotoxic CD8 clonotypes in ibrutinib-treated CLL. Study in general: Response sampling took place at median about 12 months of treatment, range 6 to 36. The sample average was 255,043 productive templates and tens of thousands of productive rearrangements.

Germline lookup yields CDR1 LNHDA and CDR2 SQIVND (reference sequence). The V gene lost 4 bases and the J gene lost 1 base, with 13 bases spanning the gap. The CDR3 is 15 residues long. Frozen PBMC stocks contributed approximately 1.9 micrograms of genomic DNA to the TCR beta libraries. Some clones are missing from TCRdb's copy, which holds only in-frame ones; the method was immunoSEQ multiplex PCR. The sample shows fewer than 40,000 clones, 55% to 80% of them seen only once. The gene calls are TRBV19 and TRBJ2-5; the D gene is possibly TRBD1 (6 bases). The sequence came from a human donor with chronic lymphocytic leukemia. Material: PBMCs, obtained at disease progression, from a patient treated with ibrutinib. This CDR3 is CASSKQTGFQETQYF. CDR3 nucleotide sequence: TGTGCCAGTAGTAAACAAACAGGGTTCCAAGAGACCCAGTACTTC.